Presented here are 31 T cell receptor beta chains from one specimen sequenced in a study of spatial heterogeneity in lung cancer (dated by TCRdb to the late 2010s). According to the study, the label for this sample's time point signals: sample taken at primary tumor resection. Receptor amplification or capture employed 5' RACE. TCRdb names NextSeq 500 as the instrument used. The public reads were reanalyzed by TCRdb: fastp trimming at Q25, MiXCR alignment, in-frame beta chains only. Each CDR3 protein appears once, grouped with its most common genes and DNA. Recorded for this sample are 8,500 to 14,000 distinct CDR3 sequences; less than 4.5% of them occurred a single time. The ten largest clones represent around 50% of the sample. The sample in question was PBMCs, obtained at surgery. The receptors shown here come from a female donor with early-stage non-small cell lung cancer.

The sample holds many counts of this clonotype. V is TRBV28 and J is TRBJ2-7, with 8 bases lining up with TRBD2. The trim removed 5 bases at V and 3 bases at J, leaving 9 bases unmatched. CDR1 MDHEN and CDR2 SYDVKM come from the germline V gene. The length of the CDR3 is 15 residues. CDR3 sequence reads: CASSASGGQYYEQYF. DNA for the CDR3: TGTGCCAGCAGTGCCTCGGGGGGGCAGTACTACGAGCAGTACTTC.

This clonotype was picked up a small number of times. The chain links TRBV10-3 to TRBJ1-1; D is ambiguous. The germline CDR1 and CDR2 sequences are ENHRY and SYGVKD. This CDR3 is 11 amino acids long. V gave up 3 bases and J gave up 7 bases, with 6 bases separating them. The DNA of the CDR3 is TGTGCCATCAGTGATTACAGTGAAGCTTTCTTT. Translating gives CAISDYSEAFF.

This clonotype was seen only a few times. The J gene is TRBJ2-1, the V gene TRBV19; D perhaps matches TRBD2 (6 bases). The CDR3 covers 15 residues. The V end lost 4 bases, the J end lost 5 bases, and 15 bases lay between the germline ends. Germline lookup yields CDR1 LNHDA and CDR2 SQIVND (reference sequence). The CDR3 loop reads CASSTGRGIDNEQFF. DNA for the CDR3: TGTGCCAGTAGTACTGGGCGGGGCATCGACAATGAGCAGTTCTTC.

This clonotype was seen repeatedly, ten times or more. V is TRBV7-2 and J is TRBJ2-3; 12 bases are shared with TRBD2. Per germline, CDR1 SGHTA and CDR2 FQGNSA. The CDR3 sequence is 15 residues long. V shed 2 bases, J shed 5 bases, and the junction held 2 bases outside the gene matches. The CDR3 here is CASSLILAGGDTQYF. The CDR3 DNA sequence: TGTGCCAGCAGCTTAATACTAGCGGGAGGAGATACGCAGTATTTT.

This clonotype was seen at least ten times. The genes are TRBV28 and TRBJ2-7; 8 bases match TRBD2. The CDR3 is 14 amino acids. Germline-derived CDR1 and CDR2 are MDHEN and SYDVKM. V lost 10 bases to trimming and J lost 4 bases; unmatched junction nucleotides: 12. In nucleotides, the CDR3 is TGTGCCACGCGGGGGGTAAGGGGGAGGTACGAGCAGTACTTC. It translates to CATRGVRGRYEQYF.

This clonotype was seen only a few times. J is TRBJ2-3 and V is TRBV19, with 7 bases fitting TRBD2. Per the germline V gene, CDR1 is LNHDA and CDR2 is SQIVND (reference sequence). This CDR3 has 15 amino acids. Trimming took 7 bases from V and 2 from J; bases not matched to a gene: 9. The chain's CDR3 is CASILSGDYTDTQYF. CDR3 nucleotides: TGTGCCAGTATATTAAGCGGGGACTACACAGATACGCAGTATTTT. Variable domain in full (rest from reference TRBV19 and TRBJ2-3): DGGITQSPKYLFRKEGQNVTLSCEQNLNHDAMYWYRQDPGQGLRLIYYSQIVNDFQKGDIAEGYSVSREKKESFPLTVTSAQKNPTAFYLCASILSGDYTDTQYFGPGTRLTVL.

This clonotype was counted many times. In DNA form, the CDR3 reads TGTGCCACCAGCAAACTCCGGGACCCCGCCTACGAGCAGTACTTC. Translation: CATSKLRDPAYEQYF. V and J are TRBV15 and TRBJ2-7, with D tentatively TRBD1 or TRBD2 (5 bases each). This CDR3 contains 15 residues. V dropped 4 bases and J dropped 2 bases, with 15 bases sitting between them. Per germline, CDR1 LNHNV and CDR2 YYDKDF (reference sequence).

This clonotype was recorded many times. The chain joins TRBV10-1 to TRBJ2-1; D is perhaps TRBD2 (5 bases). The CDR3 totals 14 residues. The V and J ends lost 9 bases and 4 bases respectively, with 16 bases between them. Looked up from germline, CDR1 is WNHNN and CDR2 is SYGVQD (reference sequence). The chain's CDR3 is CARVGSGEYNEQFF. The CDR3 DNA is TGCGCCAGGGTCGGCTCCGGGGAGTACAATGAGCAGTTCTTC.

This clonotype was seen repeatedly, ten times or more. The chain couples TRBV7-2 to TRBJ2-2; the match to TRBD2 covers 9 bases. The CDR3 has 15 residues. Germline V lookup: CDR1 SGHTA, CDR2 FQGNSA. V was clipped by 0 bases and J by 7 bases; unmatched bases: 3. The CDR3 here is CASSLALAGIGELFF. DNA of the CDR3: TGTGCCAGCAGCTTAGCCCTAGCGGGGATCGGGGAGCTGTTTTTT.

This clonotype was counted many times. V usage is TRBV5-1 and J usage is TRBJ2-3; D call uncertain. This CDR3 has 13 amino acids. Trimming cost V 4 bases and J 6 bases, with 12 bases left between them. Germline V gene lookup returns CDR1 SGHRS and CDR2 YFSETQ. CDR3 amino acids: CASSPPPRDTQYF. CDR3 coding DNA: TGCGCCAGCAGCCCGCCACCAAGGGATACGCAGTATTTT. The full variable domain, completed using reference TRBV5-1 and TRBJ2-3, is KAGVTQTPRYLIKTRGQQVTLSCSPISGHRSVSWYQQTPGQGLQFLFEYFSETQRNKGNFPGRFSGRQFSNSRSEMNVSTLELGDSALYLCASSPPPRDTQYFGPGTRLTVL.

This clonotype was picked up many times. CDR3 nucleotide sequence: TGTGCCAGCAGTGAACTAGCGGGGCCTTACAATGAGCAGTTCTTC. Amino acid sequence: CASSELAGPYNEQFF. The gene calls are TRBV12-3 or TRBV12-4 and TRBJ2-1; 10 bases map to TRBD2. After removal of 5 bases from V and 4 bases from J, the junction contained 5 bases not matched to a gene. The CDR3 loop spans 15 amino acids.

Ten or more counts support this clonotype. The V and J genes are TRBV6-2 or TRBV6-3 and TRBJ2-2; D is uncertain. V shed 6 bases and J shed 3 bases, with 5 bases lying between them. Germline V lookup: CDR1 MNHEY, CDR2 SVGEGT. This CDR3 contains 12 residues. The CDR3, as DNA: TGTGCCAGCAGCTCCTACACCGGGGAGCTGTTTTTT. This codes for CASSSYTGELFF.

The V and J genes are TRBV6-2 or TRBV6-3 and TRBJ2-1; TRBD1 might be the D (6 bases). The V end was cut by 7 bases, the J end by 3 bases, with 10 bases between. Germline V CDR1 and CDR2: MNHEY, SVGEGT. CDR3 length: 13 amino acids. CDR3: CASTQQGYNEQFF. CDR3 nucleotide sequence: TGTGCCAGCACTCAACAGGGCTACAATGAGCAGTTCTTC.

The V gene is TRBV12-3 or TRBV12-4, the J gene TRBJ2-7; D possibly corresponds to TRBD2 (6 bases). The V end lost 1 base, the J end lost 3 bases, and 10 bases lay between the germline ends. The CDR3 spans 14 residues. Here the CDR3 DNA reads TGTGCCAGCAGTTTAGGGGGGGACTTCTACGAGCAGTACTTC. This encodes CASSLGGDFYEQYF.

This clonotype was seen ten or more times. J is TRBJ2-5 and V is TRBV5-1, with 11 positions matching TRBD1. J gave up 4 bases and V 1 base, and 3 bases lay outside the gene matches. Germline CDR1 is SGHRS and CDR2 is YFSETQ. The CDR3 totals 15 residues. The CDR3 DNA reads TGCGCCAGCAGCTTGCGGACAGGGGGCGGAGAGACCCAGTACTTC. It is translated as CASSLRTGGGETQYF. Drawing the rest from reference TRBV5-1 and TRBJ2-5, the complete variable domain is KAGVTQTPRYLIKTRGQQVTLSCSPISGHRSVSWYQQTPGQGLQFLFEYFSETQRNKGNFPGRFSGRQFSNSRSEMNVSTLELGDSALYLCASSLRTGGGETQYFGPGTRLLVL.

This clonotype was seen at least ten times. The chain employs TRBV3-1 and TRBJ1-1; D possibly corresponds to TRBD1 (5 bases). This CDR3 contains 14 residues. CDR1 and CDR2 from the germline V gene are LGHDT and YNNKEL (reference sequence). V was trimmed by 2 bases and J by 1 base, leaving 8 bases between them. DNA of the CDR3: TGTGCCAGCAGCCAAACAGACAGGAACACTGAAGCTTTCTTT. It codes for CASSQTDRNTEAFF.

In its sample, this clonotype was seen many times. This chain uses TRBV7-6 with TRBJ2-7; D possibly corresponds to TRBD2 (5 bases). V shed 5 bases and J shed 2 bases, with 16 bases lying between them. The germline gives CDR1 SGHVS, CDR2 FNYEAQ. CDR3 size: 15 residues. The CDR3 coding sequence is TGTGCCAGCAGCCCAAGAGGGTTTTCCACCTACGAGCAGTACTTC. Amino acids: CASSPRGFSTYEQYF. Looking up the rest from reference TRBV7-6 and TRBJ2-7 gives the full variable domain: GAGVSQSPRYKVTKRGQDVALRCDPISGHVSLYWYRQALGQGPEFLTYFNYEAQQDKSGLPNDRFSAERPEGSISTLTIQRTEQRDSAMYRCASSPRGFSTYEQYFGPGTRLTVT.

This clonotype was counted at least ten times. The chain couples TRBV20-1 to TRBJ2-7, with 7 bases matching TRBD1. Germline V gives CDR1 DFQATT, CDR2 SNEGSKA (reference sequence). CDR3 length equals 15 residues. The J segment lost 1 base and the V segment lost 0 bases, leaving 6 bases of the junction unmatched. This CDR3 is CSARESRDRSYEQYF. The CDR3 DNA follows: TGCAGTGCTAGAGAATCTCGGGACAGATCCTACGAGCAGTACTTC.

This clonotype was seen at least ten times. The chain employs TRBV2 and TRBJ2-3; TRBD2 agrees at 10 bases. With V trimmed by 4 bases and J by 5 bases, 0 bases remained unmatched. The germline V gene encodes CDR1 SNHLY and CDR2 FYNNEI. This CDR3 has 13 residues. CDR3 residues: CASSGLAGDTQYF. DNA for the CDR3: TGTGCCAGCAGTGGACTAGCGGGAGATACGCAGTATTTT.

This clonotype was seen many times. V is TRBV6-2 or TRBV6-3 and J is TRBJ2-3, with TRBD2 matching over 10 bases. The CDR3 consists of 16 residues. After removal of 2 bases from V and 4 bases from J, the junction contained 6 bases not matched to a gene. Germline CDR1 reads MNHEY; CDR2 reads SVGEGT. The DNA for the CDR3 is TGTGCCAGCAGTTACATCTCTAGCGGGAGAGCAGATACGCAGTATTTT. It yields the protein CASSYISSGRADTQYF.

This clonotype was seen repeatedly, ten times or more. CDR3 nucleotide sequence: TGTGCCAGCAGCTTCTTAGGGATTCCGGGTAATTCACCCCTCCACTTT. It codes for CASSFLGIPGNSPLHF. The rearrangement links TRBV7-8 to TRBJ1-6, with D hard to call. The CDR3 sequence is 16 residues long. V was pared by 3 bases and J by 6 bases, with 15 bases between. From germline, CDR1 is SGHVS and CDR2 FQNEAQ.

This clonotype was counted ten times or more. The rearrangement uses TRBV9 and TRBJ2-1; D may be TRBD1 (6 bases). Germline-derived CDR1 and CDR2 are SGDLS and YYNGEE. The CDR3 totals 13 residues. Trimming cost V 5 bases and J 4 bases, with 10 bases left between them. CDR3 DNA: TGTGCCAGCAGTCGGGACATTTACAATGAGCAGTTCTTC. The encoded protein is CASSRDIYNEQFF.

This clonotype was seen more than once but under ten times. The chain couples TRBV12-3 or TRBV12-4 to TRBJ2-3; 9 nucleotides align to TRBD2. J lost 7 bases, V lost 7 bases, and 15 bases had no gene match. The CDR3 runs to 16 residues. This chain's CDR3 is CASNFFGTSPSYTQYF. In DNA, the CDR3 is TGTGCCAGCAACTTTTTCGGGACTAGCCCTTCTTATACGCAGTATTTT.

The CDR3 here is CASSPPGTSGSRQYF. CDR3 in DNA: TGTGCCAGCAGCCCCCCCGGGACTAGCGGGAGTCGGCAGTATTTT. The chain combines TRBV7-9 with TRBJ2-3; 14 bases fit TRBD2. Germline CDR1 and CDR2: SEHNR and FQNEAQ (reference sequence). There are 15 residues in the CDR3. The trim removed 5 bases at V and 11 bases at J, leaving 9 bases unmatched.

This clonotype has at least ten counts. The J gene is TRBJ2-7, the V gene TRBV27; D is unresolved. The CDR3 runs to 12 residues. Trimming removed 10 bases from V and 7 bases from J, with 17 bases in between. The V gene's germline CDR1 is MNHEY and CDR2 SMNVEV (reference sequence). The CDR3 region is CATQAPLGEQYF. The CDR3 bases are TGTGCCACCCAGGCGCCCCTGGGGGAGCAGTACTTC.

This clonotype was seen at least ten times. The CDR3 bases are TGTGCCAGCAGCCATCCCTTGTGGGGACAGGGAACTGGAAACACCATATATTTT. Translation gives CASSHPLWGQGTGNTIYF. This chain links TRBV7-2 with TRBJ1-3; 9 nucleotides line up with TRBD1. V lost 5 bases to trimming and J lost 2 bases; unmatched junction nucleotides: 13. The germline gives CDR1 SGHTA, CDR2 FQGNSA. CDR3 size: 18 residues.

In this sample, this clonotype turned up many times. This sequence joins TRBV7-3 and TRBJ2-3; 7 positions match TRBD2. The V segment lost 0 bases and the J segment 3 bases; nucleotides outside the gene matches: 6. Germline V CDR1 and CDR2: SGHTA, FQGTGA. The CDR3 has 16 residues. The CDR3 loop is CASSLTLGGLTDTQYF. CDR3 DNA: TGTGCCAGCAGCTTAACCTTGGGGGGGTTAACAGATACGCAGTATTTT. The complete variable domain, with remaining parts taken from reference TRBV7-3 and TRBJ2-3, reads GAGVSQTPSNKVTEKGKYVELRCDPISGHTALYWYRQSLGQGPEFLIYFQGTGAADDSGLPNDRFFAVRPEGSVSTLKIQRTERGDSAVYLCASSLTLGGLTDTQYFGPGTRLTVL.

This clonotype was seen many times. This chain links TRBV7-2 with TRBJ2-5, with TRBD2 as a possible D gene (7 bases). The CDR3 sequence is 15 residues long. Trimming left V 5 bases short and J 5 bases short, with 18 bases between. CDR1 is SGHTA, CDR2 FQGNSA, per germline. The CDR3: CASSPLGGGRETQYF. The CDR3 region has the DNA TGTGCCAGCAGCCCATTAGGGGGAGGGAGGGAGACCCAGTACTTC. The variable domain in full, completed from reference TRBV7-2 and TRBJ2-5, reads GAGVSQSPSNKVTEKGKDVELRCDPISGHTALYWYRQSLGQGLEFLIYFQGNSAPDKSGLPSDRFSAERTGGSVSTLTIQRTQQEDSAVYLCASSPLGGGRETQYFGPGTRLLVL.

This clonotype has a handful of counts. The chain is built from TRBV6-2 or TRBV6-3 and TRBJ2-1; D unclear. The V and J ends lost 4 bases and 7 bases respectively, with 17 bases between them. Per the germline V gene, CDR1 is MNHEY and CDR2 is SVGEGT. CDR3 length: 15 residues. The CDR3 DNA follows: TGTGCCAGCAGTTCCAACTCAAGGCTGGGGAATGAGCAGTTCTTC. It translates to CASSSNSRLGNEQFF.

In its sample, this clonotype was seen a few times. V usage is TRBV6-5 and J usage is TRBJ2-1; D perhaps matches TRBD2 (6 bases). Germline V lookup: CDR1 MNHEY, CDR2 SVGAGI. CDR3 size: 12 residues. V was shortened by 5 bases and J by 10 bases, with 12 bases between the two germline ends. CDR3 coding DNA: TGTGCCAGCAGTCGGGACCGGGGGGAGCAGTTCTTC. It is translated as CASSRDRGEQFF.

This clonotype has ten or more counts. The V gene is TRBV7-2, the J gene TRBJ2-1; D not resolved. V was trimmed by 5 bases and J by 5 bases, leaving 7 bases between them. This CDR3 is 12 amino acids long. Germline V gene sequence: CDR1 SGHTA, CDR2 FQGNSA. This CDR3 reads CASSPYHNEQFF. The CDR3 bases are TGTGCCAGCAGCCCTTACCACAATGAGCAGTTCTTC.